This T cell receptor (beta chain) was found in a study of beta chain features in type 1 diabetes (dated by TCRdb to between 2018 and 2020). Study-wide context: Patients and healthy donors did not differ in mean age, gender distribution, total cell number or subset yield. A total of approximately 100,000,000 sorted cells were examined across all samples, and the number of cells per subset was strongly correlated with RNA yield. In the study, TCRB repertoires of sorted circulating CD4+ T cell subsets from recently diagnosed type 1 diabetes patients were compared with those of matched healthy donors. Regulatory and stem cell-like memory subsets were isolated from only 8 patients and roughly eight healthy donors, whereas naive and central memory subsets came from all 30 or so donors.

Sequences SGDLS (CDR1) and YYNGEE (CDR2) are obtained from the germline V gene. The CDR3, cysteine through phenylalanine, is 14 amino acids long. The kept DNA is CDR3 alone, 42 bases in frame from the first base. V loses 8 bases, J loses 0 bases, and the germline ends lie 13 bases apart. A single peripheral blood draw of approximately 120 mL on average was collected from each donor into heparinised tubes. Using a panel that included CD45RO, CCR7, CD25, CD127, CD95 and CD27, naive, central memory, regulatory and stem cell-like memory CD4+ T cells were sorted on a BD FACSAria II. Purity was above 98% for every sorted population. PBMCs were isolated immediately by Lymphoprep density gradient centrifugation and stained directly without culture. To minimize batch effects, samples were stained and sorted in pairs, one healthy donor with one patient per experiment. This clone appeared a few times. Its specific antigen is unknown. Nothing much larger sits one base from this clone, and base qualities are not available.

The entire isolated RNA was reverse transcribed using the High Capacity cDNA Reverse Transcription Kit, and thus expressed TCRB transcripts were sequenced. Deep immunoSEQ sequencing was applied to naive, central memory and regulatory T cell samples, giving an average of approximately 4 million total reads per sample. Sorted cells were lysed in RLT buffer and RNA was extracted with DNase-treated RNeasy Micro or Mini kits, depending on cell number. To prevent cross-contamination, each cell subset was processed individually, whereas patient and healthy donor samples were processed jointly. The immunoSEQ multiplex PCR was used to amplify TCRB sequences from cDNA, yielding 87-bp fragments that span the CDR3 region. Amplicons were sequenced on the Illumina HiSeq platform. In the authors' own workflow: PCR bias was computationally corrected using synthetic template baselines, reads within Hamming distance 2 were collapsed, and singletons that could not be merged were discarded. Reads were aligned against IMGT to assign V, D and J genes, CDR3 length and insertions or deletions at six rearrangement sites. Within each subset, clonotype counts were normalized to the number of sorted cells before true diversity and Gini coefficients were calculated with the tcR R package. The overlap coefficient, calculated on TCRB nucleotide sequences, was used to measure repertoire sharing. As a proxy for the pre-selection repertoire, out-of-frame TCRB sequences from naive cells were analyzed. Drawn from immuneACCESS, this table holds only the in-frame rearrangements with V and J called that TCRdb kept. Clones are partly lost; checked studies trace under half to an unresolved V gene and leave the rest unexplained. V and J calls and clone size are given by that table; D and trimming were obtained from the DNA. The sample table records around 240,000 clones; about 9.3% of these occur just once. Of the sample, approximately 0.03% falls within the top ten clones.

Broader findings and caveats from the paper: Naive, central memory and regulatory TCRB repertoires appeared to be more alike among patients than among healthy donors. Because small numbers of individuals were included in the HLA sub-analyses, any influence of HLA type on TCRB rearrangement was left unresolved. Shorter templates might be favored by PCR, yet because patient and control samples were amplified and corrected together, any such skew would affect both groups equally. Because cDNA was sequenced instead of genomic DNA, activated cells with high expression could be over-represented, although the groups did not differ in activation or CD3 levels. Patients with type 1 diabetes made fewer insertions and deleted more nucleotides at VDJ recombination sites, implying thymic rearrangement abnormalities. A moderate but significant shortening of TCRB CDR3 length was observed in type 1 diabetes patients in all four CD4+ subsets.

The sequence is built from TRBV9 and TRBJ2-3, with the D gene not clear enough to name. The receptor was isolated from a woman in her late teens or twenties in good health. The sample consisted of naive CD4+ T cells from blood. The sample's cell subset or site label, in plain terms: true naive CD4+ T cells. The CDR3 reads as follows: CASEQLFSTDTQYF. The nucleotides are TGTGCCAGTGAACAGCTTTTTAGCACAGATACGCAGTATTTT.